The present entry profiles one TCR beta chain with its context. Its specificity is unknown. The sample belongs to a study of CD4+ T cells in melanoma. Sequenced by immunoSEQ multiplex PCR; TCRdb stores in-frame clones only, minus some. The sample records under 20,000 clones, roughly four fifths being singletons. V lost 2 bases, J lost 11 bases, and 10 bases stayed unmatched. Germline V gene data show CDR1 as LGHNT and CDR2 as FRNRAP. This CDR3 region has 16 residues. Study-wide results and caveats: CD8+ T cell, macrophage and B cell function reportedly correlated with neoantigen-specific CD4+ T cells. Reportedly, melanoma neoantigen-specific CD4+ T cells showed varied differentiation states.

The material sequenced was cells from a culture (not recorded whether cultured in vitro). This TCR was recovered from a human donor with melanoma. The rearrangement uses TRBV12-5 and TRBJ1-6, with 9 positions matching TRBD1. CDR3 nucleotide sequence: TGTGCTAGTGGTTTGATAACCGGGACAGGGAAAACACCCCTCCACTTT. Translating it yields CASGLITGTGKTPLHF.